This T cell receptor (beta chain) stems from a study of cytomegalovirus exposure and HLA in healthy donors. General study points: According to the study, roughly 160 TCR beta chains were cytomegalovirus-associated. Clusters of TCRs from the first cohort tended to co-occur in the roughly 120 validation repertoires (as a later analysis found).

Separate from the roughly 700-subject first cohort was the approximately 120-subject validation cohort, to which the donors belonged. TCRdb's copy holds only in-frame clones and misses some; the assay was immunoSEQ multiplex PCR. The data contain 150,000 to 200,000 clones, about 82% of them seen just once; the ten biggest clones take up over 1.3%. This clone was seen just once. The antigen is not known. The sequenced material came from PBMCs. The clonotype comes from a woman under 30 in good health and CMV-seronegative.

CDR3 residues: CASSRRQGNFNEQYF. CDR3 coding DNA: TGTGCCAGCAGCCGGAGACAGGGGAATTTCAACGAGCAGTACTTC. The chain couples TRBV14 to TRBJ2-7; 8 positions agree with TRBD1. CDR1 is SGHDN and CDR2 is FVKESK in the germline V gene. Trimming at V came to 4 bases and at J to 5 bases, leaving 10 bases not matched to a gene. This CDR3 comprises 15 residues.